Presented here are 10 T cell receptor beta chains from one specimen sequenced in a study of blood T cell repertoires in COVID-19. Assay: immunoSEQ multiplex PCR; the TCRdb copy retains only in-frame clones and omits some. The repertoire holds around 200,000 clones, with more than 75% as singletons. Sequencing used peripheral blood. The receptors were sampled from a person aged 65 to 79 with COVID-19, enrolled during active disease.

CDR3 coding DNA: TGTGCCAGCAGTGCAAAACTAGCGGGGGTTACTAGCACAGATACGCAGTATTTT. This codes for CASSAKLAGVTSTDTQYF. This rearrangement joins TRBV28 to TRBJ2-3; 11 bases map to TRBD2. V was pared by 5 bases and J by 0 bases, with 10 bases of the junction left unmatched. This CDR3 is built from 18 residues. The germline gives CDR1 MDHEN, CDR2 SYDVKM.

This chain joins TRBV28 and TRBJ1-6; a weak D match, TRBD1 (5 bases). This CDR3 is 15 amino acids long. The ends were cut back, 5 bases at V and 7 bases at J, with 15 bases in the middle. From germline, CDR1 is MDHEN and CDR2 SYDVKM. The CDR3 sequence is CASSEQAAGNSPLHF. CDR3 sequence (DNA): TGTGCCAGCAGTGAACAGGCGGCGGGGAATTCACCCCTCCACTTT.

The rearrangement links TRBV6-1 to TRBJ2-1, with TRBD1 matching over 9 bases. The CDR3 is 16 amino acids. V lost 6 bases, J lost 7 bases, and 13 bases stayed unmatched. The V gene's germline CDR1 is MNHNS and CDR2 SASEGT. CDR3 sequence: CASRESGTGWRNEQFF. CDR3 DNA: TGTGCCAGCAGAGAATCCGGGACAGGGTGGAGGAATGAGCAGTTCTTC.

V and J are TRBV11-1 and TRBJ1-1; D remains unclear. The V end lost 4 bases, the J end lost 11 bases, and 11 bases lay between the germline ends. The V gene's germline CDR1 is SGHAT and CDR2 FQDESV (reference sequence). The CDR3 sequence is 11 residues long. CDR3 in DNA: TGTGCCAGCAGCTCAGCTTACGGTGCTTTCTTT. It is translated as CASSSAYGAFF.

This clone came up a few times. The chain joins TRBV6-2 or TRBV6-3 to TRBJ1-5; TRBD1 matches 7 bases. The CDR3 sequence is 16 residues long. The V gene's germline CDR1 is MNHEY and CDR2 SVGEGT. V lost 4 bases and J lost 2; bases outside the gene matches: 8. Here the CDR3 reads CASSLYTGTGNQPQHF. DNA of the CDR3: TGTGCCAGCAGTTTATACACCGGGACAGGCAATCAGCCCCAGCATTTT.

V and J are TRBV18 and TRBJ2-1; unclear D gene. Germline loops: CDR1 KGHSH, CDR2 LQKENI. This CDR3 spans 16 amino acids. Trimming took off 2 bases at V and 0 bases at J, with 11 bases between the two ends. The CDR3 nucleotides read TGTGCCAGCTCACCATTTCCCTATAGCTCCTACAATGAGCAGTTCTTC. It encodes CASSPFPYSSYNEQFF.

CDR3 in DNA: TGTGCCAGCAGTTCCAGGGGGCTTCTGAACGAGCAGTACTTC. Protein: CASSSRGLLNEQYF. The chain is built from TRBV6-2 or TRBV6-3 and TRBJ2-7, with TRBD1 identical over 8 bases. The CDR3 runs 14 residues. Trimming removed 4 bases from V and 5 bases from J; junction bases left unmatched: 7. Germline CDR1 and CDR2: MNHEY and SVGEGT.

The chain is built from TRBV6-5 and TRBJ2-7; 10 bases fit TRBD2. The V gene's germline CDR1 is MNHEY and CDR2 SVGAGI. Trimming cost V 7 bases and J 3 bases; bases outside gene matches: 6. The CDR3 consists of 14 residues. The CDR3 region has the DNA TGTGCCAGCACTGGACTAGCGGTTAGCTACGAGCAGTACTTC. Translated: CASTGLAVSYEQYF.

The chain is built from TRBV3-1 (or the pseudogene TRBV3-2) and TRBJ1-1; 8 bases line up with TRBD1. CDR1 and CDR2 from the germline V gene are LGHDT and YNNKEL (reference sequence). V lost 4 bases and J lost 5; bases outside the gene matches: 6. The CDR3 has 14 amino acids. The CDR3 loop reads CASSPGQGRTEAFF. CDR3 sequence (DNA): TGTGCCAGCAGCCCAGGACAGGGAAGGACTGAAGCTTTCTTT.

The chain carries TRBV19 and TRBJ2-5; weak D call: TRBD2 (6 bases). Trimming took off 0 bases at V and 6 bases at J, with 11 bases between the two ends. The CDR3 totals 14 residues. Germline lookup yields CDR1 LNHDA and CDR2 SQIVND (reference sequence). The CDR3 bases are TGTGCCAGTAGTATAGATATCGGGGGAAAGACCCAGTACTTC. Residues: CASSIDIGGKTQYF.